This entry lists 30 T cell receptor beta chains sequenced from one sample in a study of blood T cells in healthy people across ages. With a J-beta primer mix and a sample-barcoded 5' primer, a second PCR ran about 7 to 12 cycles. One entry per CDR3 protein results from TCRdb running MiXCR on the 5' RACE reads. The table lists about 720,000 distinct CDR3 sequences, around a fifth of them singletons, with about 22% in the top ten. Source material: blood. Receptors were obtained from a man in his 70s in good health.

This clonotype was counted many times. V gene TRBV6-6 combines with J gene TRBJ2-3; D is ambiguous. Trimming took 2 bases from V and 2 from J, leaving 5 bases between them. The CDR3 spans 13 residues. Germline V lookup: CDR1 MNHNY, CDR2 SVGAGI (reference sequence). CDR3 coding DNA: TGTGCCAGCAGTTACGATGTCACAGATACGCAGTATTTT. This gives the protein CASSYDVTDTQYF.

This clonotype was observed a few times. This chain connects TRBV12-3 or TRBV12-4 to TRBJ1-1, with TRBD1 as a possible D gene (5 bases). V lost 6 bases and J lost 8, with 19 bases in between. This CDR3 contains 14 residues. The CDR3 sequence: CASSALRQTSEAFF. For the CDR3, the DNA is TGTGCCAGCAGCGCGCTACGACAGACTTCCGAAGCTTTCTTT.

This clonotype was seen only a few times. The chain links TRBV7-2 to TRBJ2-1; 7 positions match TRBD2. Trimming cost V 2 bases and J 9 bases; bases outside gene matches: 13. The CDR3 has 16 residues. Germline CDR1 SGHTA, CDR2 FQGNSA. The chain's CDR3 is CASSLMGGRLPSEQFF. As DNA, the CDR3 is TGTGCCAGCAGCTTAATGGGCGGGAGACTCCCCAGTGAGCAGTTCTTC. Together with reference TRBV7-2 and TRBJ2-1, the CDR3 gives the full variable domain: GAGVSQSPSNKVTEKGKDVELRCDPISGHTALYWYRQSLGQGLEFLIYFQGNSAPDKSGLPSDRFSAERTGGSVSTLTIQRTQQEDSAVYLCASSLMGGRLPSEQFFGPGTRLTVL.

This clonotype was observed a few times. The rearrangement links TRBV6-5 to TRBJ2-5; a possible D gene is TRBD1 (5 bases). Germline CDR1 MNHEY, CDR2 SVGAGI. There are 12 residues in the CDR3. V was pared by 5 bases and J by 4 bases, with 8 bases between. CDR3 nucleotides: TGTGCCAGCAGTGGGCAGGGAGAGACCCAGTACTTC. Translation: CASSGQGETQYF.

V usage is TRBV7-2 and J usage is TRBJ2-1; D gene unclear. Germline lookup yields CDR1 SGHTA and CDR2 FQGNSA. V lost 2 bases, J lost 5 bases, and 7 bases lay in between. The CDR3 has 13 residues. The CDR3 region has the DNA TGTGCCAGCAGCTTAAACTATCACAATGAGCAGTTCTTC. Residues: CASSLNYHNEQFF. Drawing the rest from reference TRBV7-2 and TRBJ2-1, the complete variable domain is GAGVSQSPSNKVTEKGKDVELRCDPISGHTALYWYRQSLGQGLEFLIYFQGNSAPDKSGLPSDRFSAERTGGSVSTLTIQRTQQEDSAVYLCASSLNYHNEQFFGPGTRLTVL.

The chain links TRBV28 to TRBJ2-5; D not resolved. The CDR3 length is 18 residues. The ends were cut back, 4 bases at V and 2 bases at J, with 23 bases in the middle. The germline V gene encodes CDR1 MDHEN and CDR2 SYDVKM. In DNA, the CDR3 is TGTGCCAGCAGTTCAACGTCCTCCCGGGCCAATAAACAAGAGACCCAGTACTTC. Amino acid sequence: CASSSTSSRANKQETQYF.

This clonotype showed up just a few times. The genes are TRBV7-9 and TRBJ2-3; D possibly matches TRBD1 or TRBD2 (6 bases each). The CDR3 is 15 residues long. V gave up 3 bases and J gave up 3 bases, with 13 bases separating them. The germline CDR1 and CDR2 sequences are SEHNR and FQNEAQ (reference sequence). The CDR3 sequence is CASSFRGPETDTQYF. As DNA, the CDR3 is TGTGCCAGCAGCTTTCGGGGGCCGGAGACAGATACGCAGTATTTT.

The genes are TRBV9 and TRBJ1-5, with 8 positions matching TRBD1. CDR1 SGDLS and CDR2 YYNGEE come from the germline V gene. The CDR3 covers 14 residues. J was trimmed by 10 bases and V by 4 bases; bases with no gene match: 10. CDR3 loop: CASSPGQGRIPQHF. CDR3 bases: TGTGCCAGCAGCCCAGGACAGGGTCGTATACCCCAGCATTTT.

V and J are TRBV24-1 and TRBJ2-2; TRBD1 matches at 8 bases. After removal of 7 bases from V and 4 bases from J, the junction contained 1 base not matched to a gene. CDR3 size: 13 residues. From germline, CDR1 is KGHDR and CDR2 SFDVKD. The DNA of the CDR3 is TGTGCCACCAGGACAGGGGCCACCGGGGAGCTGTTTTTT. It translates to CATRTGATGELFF.

This clonotype came up a few times. The chain carries TRBV18 and TRBJ1-6; D gene ambiguous. This CDR3 is 14 amino acids long. The V gene's germline CDR1 is KGHSH and CDR2 LQKENI. Trimming stripped 3 bases from V and 7 bases from J, with 10 bases between. CDR3 in DNA: TGTGCCAGCTCACCTCAGGATGGGAATTCACCCCTCCACTTT. It codes for CASSPQDGNSPLHF. Looking up the rest from reference TRBV18 and TRBJ1-6 gives the full variable domain: NAGVMQNPRHLVRRRGQEARLRCSPMKGHSHVYWYRQLPEEGLKFMVYLQKENIIDESGMPKERFSAEFPKEGPSILRIQQVVRGDSAAYFCASSPQDGNSPLHFGNGTRLTVT.

This chain joins TRBV29-1 and TRBJ2-1; 9 nucleotides agree with TRBD1. The DNA end lines up better with TRBJ2-7; the J call may be wrong. The germline gives CDR1 SQVTM, CDR2 ANQGSEA. CDR3 length equals 14 residues. DNA for the CDR3: TGCAGCGTTGAAGATGGGACAGGGACCTACGAGCAGTACTTC. As protein: CSVEDGTGTYEQYF.

This clonotype was seen more than once but under ten times. This rearrangement joins TRBV5-1 to TRBJ2-3, with D hard to call. From germline, CDR1 is SGHRS and CDR2 YFSETQ. The CDR3 runs 14 residues. V was cut by 6 bases and J by 3 bases, with 14 bases left in between. DNA of the CDR3: TGCGCCAGCAACCTCCGTAGGGCAACAGATACGCAGTATTTT. It encodes CASNLRRATDTQYF.

This clonotype has just a few counts. The chain recombines TRBV19 with TRBJ2-3, with 7 bases lining up with TRBD1. Looked up from germline, CDR1 is LNHDA and CDR2 is SQIVND (reference sequence). CDR3 size: 14 residues. The junction had 8 bases not matched to a gene; V was cut back by 7 bases and J by 4 bases. The CDR3 loop is CASKDRRSSDTQYF. In nucleotides, the CDR3 is TGTGCCAGTAAGGACAGGCGCTCCTCAGATACGCAGTATTTT.

The genes are TRBV28 and TRBJ2-2; D is uncertain. Germline V lookup: CDR1 MDHEN, CDR2 SYDVKM. V gave up 1 base and J gave up 5 bases, with 8 bases separating them. This CDR3 is built from 14 residues. As DNA, the CDR3 is TGTGCCAGCAGTTTATTAGCCGGGACCGGGGAGCTGTTTTTT. Translated: CASSLLAGTGELFF.

The V call is TRBV29-1, the J call TRBJ2-5; no reliable D call. CDR1 is SQVTM and CDR2 is ANQGSEA in the germline V gene. Trimming left V 3 bases short and J 5 bases short, with 16 bases between. The CDR3 consists of 14 residues. CDR3 DNA: TGCAGCGTTGATTTCATGTCAGGCGCGGAGACCCAGTACTTC. It yields the protein CSVDFMSGAETQYF.

The chain uses TRBV6-6 and TRBJ1-1; 7 nucleotides line up with TRBD1. Germline CDR1 MNHNY, CDR2 SVGAGI (reference sequence). The CDR3 loop spans 15 amino acids. The trim removed 4 bases at V and 1 base at J, leaving 6 bases unmatched. Here the CDR3 reads CASSSSGQANTEAFF. CDR3 DNA sequence: TGTGCCAGCAGTTCTTCCGGACAGGCGAACACTGAAGCTTTCTTT.

This clonotype was observed a few times. The CDR3 nucleotides read TGTGCCAGAAACCCTTCGACCTCTACATTGGGGGTGCAGTTCTTC. Encoded protein: CARNPSTSTLGVQFF. This chain uses TRBV2 with TRBJ2-1; D tentatively fits TRBD1 or TRBD2 (5 bases each). The CDR3 is 15 residues long. V was trimmed by 9 bases and J by 12 bases, leaving 27 bases between them. Germline loops: CDR1 SNHLY, CDR2 FYNNEI.

Details on this clonotype: The junction departs from the called germline gene at one end, perhaps through a read error. The V gene is TRBV12-3 or TRBV12-4, the J gene TRBJ1-1; D is uncertain. This CDR3 is built from 15 residues. CDR3 DNA: TGTGCCGGCAGTTTAGGGCCGGGGATGAACACTGAAGCTTTCTTT. It specifies CAGSLGPGMNTEAFF.

The rearrangement joins TRBV7-9 to TRBJ2-1; 12 bases line up with TRBD2. V lost 0 bases to trimming and J lost 5 bases; unmatched junction nucleotides: 5. This CDR3 comprises 17 residues. Germline CDR1 SEHNR, CDR2 FQNEAQ (reference sequence). The CDR3 loop is CASSLAPGLAGNNEQFF. The CDR3, as DNA: TGTGCCAGCAGCTTAGCTCCAGGACTAGCGGGAAACAATGAGCAGTTCTTC.

V usage is TRBV20-1 and J usage is TRBJ2-3; TRBD2 agrees at 7 bases. The germline gives CDR1 DFQATT, CDR2 SNEGSKA (reference sequence). The CDR3 loop spans 15 amino acids. Trimming at V came to 7 bases and at J to 2 bases, leaving 12 bases not matched to a gene. The CDR3 bases are TGCAGTGACACGAGCGGGAAAGTCCCCACAGATACGCAGTATTTT. Protein: CSDTSGKVPTDTQYF.

This clonotype was observed a handful of times. This rearrangement joins TRBV28 to TRBJ2-5; D possibly uses TRBD1 or TRBD2 (7 bases each). Germline V CDR1 and CDR2: MDHEN, SYDVKM. The CDR3 is 15 amino acids. Trimming left V 6 bases short and J 4 bases short, with 18 bases between. DNA for the CDR3: TGTGCCAGCAGATATCAGGGGGGGAGTGGAGAGACCCAGTACTTC. Protein sequence: CASRYQGGSGETQYF.

This clonotype was picked up a small number of times. The chain is built from TRBV29-1 and TRBJ2-1, with D perhaps TRBD2 (5 bases). The CDR3 totals 12 residues. Trimming shortened V by 7 bases and J by 4 bases, and 11 bases separated the two germline ends. Per the germline V gene, CDR1 is SQVTM and CDR2 is ANQGSEA. In nucleotides, the CDR3 is TGCAGCGCCTCCGGGGTATACAATGAGCAGTTCTTC. This encodes CSASGVYNEQFF.

The V and J genes are TRBV7-2 and TRBJ2-2; no reliable D call. Germline V lookup: CDR1 SGHTA, CDR2 FQGNSA. This CDR3 spans 15 amino acids. V lost 2 bases and J 0 bases, leaving 7 bases between the germline ends. The CDR3 loop reads CASSLSRTNTGELFF. CDR3 in DNA: TGTGCCAGCAGCTTAAGCAGAACGAACACCGGGGAGCTGTTTTTT.

At least ten counts were recorded for this clonotype. The chain joins TRBV12-3 or TRBV12-4 to TRBJ2-1, with 11 bases fitting TRBD2. After removal of 5 bases from V and 5 bases from J, the junction contained 8 bases not matched to a gene. This CDR3 spans 16 amino acids. CDR3 nucleotides: TGTGCCAGCAGTCGCCAGACTAGCGGGGCCGACAATGAGCAGTTCTTC. This codes for CASSRQTSGADNEQFF.

This clonotype showed up just a few times. This sequence joins TRBV6-5 and TRBJ2-1; 7 nucleotides align to TRBD1. The CDR3 has 14 residues. V was clipped by 0 bases and J by 12 bases; unmatched bases: 8. In germline, CDR1 is MNHEY, CDR2 SVGAGI. CDR3 in DNA: TGTGCCAGCAGTTACTCGATTCCCGGGGACAGGCAGTTCTTC. Translating gives CASSYSIPGDRQFF.

This clonotype was counted many times. The chain recombines TRBV28 with TRBJ1-2; 7 bases align to TRBD1. The CDR3 covers 16 residues. The J segment lost 2 bases and the V segment lost 3 bases, leaving 9 bases of the junction unmatched. The V gene's germline CDR1 is MDHEN and CDR2 SYDVKM. This chain's CDR3 is CASSLGKGARNYGYTF. The CDR3, as DNA: TGTGCCAGCAGTTTGGGAAAGGGGGCGAGAAACTATGGCTACACCTTC.

The chain employs TRBV20-1 and TRBJ2-1; D is uncertain. The J call may be incorrect, as the DNA end agrees better with TRBJ2-7. Germline lookup yields CDR1 DFQATT and CDR2 SNEGSKA (reference sequence). CDR3 length equals 13 residues. CDR3 DNA: TGCAGTGCTAGAGATGGCAGCTCCTACGAGCAGTACTTC. Amino acid sequence: CSARDGSSYEQYF.

This chain connects TRBV20-1 to TRBJ1-5, with D tentatively TRBD1 (5 bases). This CDR3 spans 16 amino acids. V dropped 0 bases and J dropped 2 bases, with 14 bases sitting between them. Germline V gene sequence: CDR1 DFQATT, CDR2 SNEGSKA (reference sequence). The CDR3 sequence is CSARDRGRMGNQPQHF. CDR3 nucleotide sequence: TGCAGTGCTAGAGATCGGGGACGGATGGGCAATCAGCCCCAGCATTTT.

The genes are TRBV5-5 and TRBJ2-5, with D possibly being TRBD1 or TRBD2 (5 bases each). Per germline, CDR1 SGHKS and CDR2 YYEKEE (reference sequence). The V end was cut by 2 bases, the J end by 5 bases, with 16 bases between. The CDR3 totals 15 residues. CDR3 bases: TGTGCCAGCAGCTTAACCGGGACCCCCTGGGAGACCCAGTACTTC. It yields the protein CASSLTGTPWETQYF.

The CDR3 here is CSASRTAADTQYF. In DNA, the CDR3 is TGCAGTGCTAGTCGGACGGCGGCAGATACGCAGTATTTT. The chain carries TRBV20-1 and TRBJ2-3; D ambiguous. Germline lookup yields CDR1 DFQATT and CDR2 SNEGSKA (reference sequence). Deletions cut 3 bases from V and 4 bases from J, with 11 bases between. The CDR3 loop spans 13 amino acids.